The clone carrying this T cell receptor (beta chain) was found many times. Its specificity is unknown. Together with a sample-barcoded 5' primer, a J-beta primer mix was included in a second PCR lasting about 6 to 11 cycles. At least 2.5 million CDR3-containing paired-end reads were obtained per sample. TCRdb reprocessed the 5' RACE reads with MiXCR, giving one entry per CDR3 protein. The data show some 1.6 million distinct CDR3 sequences, with about 35% seen just once and approximately 10% held by the top ten. The data were obtained in a study of blood T cells in healthy people across ages. Findings of the study overall: Naive T cell percentage by flow cytometry tracked strongly with beta diversity. Possibly, changes in expanded clonotypes were confounded because donor CMV status was unknown.

Per individual sample, total RNA of at least 5 micrograms was extracted. CDR3 length: 15 residues. Germline-derived CDR1 and CDR2 are SGHDT and YYEEEE. V shed 4 bases and J 0 bases; nucleotides not matched to a gene: 5. The genes are TRBV5-6 and TRBJ2-3, with TRBD1 matching 7 bases. The origin of this receptor is a woman in her 30s in good health. Sequencing was done on a sample of blood. CDR3 in amino acids: CASSETGQSTDTQYF. CDR3 sequence (DNA): TGTGCCAGCAGCGAGACAGGGCAAAGCACAGATACGCAGTATTTT.